This T cell receptor (beta chain) was recovered during a study of cytomegalovirus exposure and HLA in healthy donors. Study overall: A subsequent analysis reported that the 120 or so validation repertoires were produced on the same platform that had also been used for the 600 to 800 first-cohort repertoires. Whole-study results and caveats: The study listed approximately 160 cytomegalovirus-associated TCR beta chains.

The CDR3 runs 16 residues. The germline gives CDR1 MNHNS, CDR2 SASEGT. V lost 2 bases to trimming and J lost 6 bases; unmatched junction nucleotides: 12. Clones were sequenced by immunoSEQ multiplex PCR, and TCRdb holds only the in-frame ones, with some missing. The sample holds approximately 200,000 clones, roughly 88% seen once. With regard to this clone: The antigen remains undetermined.

The TCR sequence derives from a young woman in good health and CMV-seronegative. The chain uses TRBV6-1 and TRBJ1-1; 7 nucleotides agree with TRBD1. Sequenced sample: PBMCs. CDR3 protein: CASSELTRGVRSEAFF. The CDR3 DNA follows: TGTGCCAGCAGTGAACTTACCAGGGGGGTTAGGTCTGAAGCTTTCTTT.